This paragraph covers one T cell receptor beta chain sequence. Its antigen has not been determined. No base qualities exist here, and no much larger clone lies one base off it. This specimen comes from a study of control samples from healthy donors and cancer patients (dated by TCRdb to 2019 to 2021). Measured from the cysteine to the phenylalanine, the CDR3 is 14 residues long. Only CDR3 DNA remains: 42 bases, in frame from the first base. For CDR1 and CDR2, the germline V gene (reference sequence) lists LNHNV and YYDKDF. After removal of 0 bases from V and 5 bases from J, the junction retains 2 bases not matched to a gene. The library was built by means of the immunoSEQ multiplex PCR assay. The clones in this table, taken by TCRdb from immuneACCESS, are in-frame only. Not every clone is retained; where verified, under half of the shortfall comes from an unresolved V gene, and the cause of the rest is unknown. This sample gives about 140,000 clones in total; 70% to 90% of them show up just once. The ten most abundant clones make up 1.5% to 2% of the sample.

The sequence came from a man younger than 30 in good health. The sequence is built from TRBV15 and TRBJ2-5; 8 junctional bases match TRBD1. Sequencing was carried out using blood. The DNA sequence is TGTGCCACCAGCAGAGACAGGGGGCCGGAGACCCAGTACTTC. Translated, it gives CATSRDRGPETQYF.